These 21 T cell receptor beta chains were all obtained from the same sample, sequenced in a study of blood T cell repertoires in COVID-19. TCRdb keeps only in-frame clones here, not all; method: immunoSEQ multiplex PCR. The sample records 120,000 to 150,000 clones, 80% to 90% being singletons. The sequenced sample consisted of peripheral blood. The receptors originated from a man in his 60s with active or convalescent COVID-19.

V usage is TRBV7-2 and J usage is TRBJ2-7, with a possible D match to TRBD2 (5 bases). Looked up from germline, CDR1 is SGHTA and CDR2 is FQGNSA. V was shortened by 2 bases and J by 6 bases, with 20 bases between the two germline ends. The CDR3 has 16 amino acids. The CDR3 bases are TGTGCCAGCAGCTTATCTTTCTCGTGGGAGCGGAGCGAGCAGTACTTC. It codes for CASSLSFSWERSEQYF.

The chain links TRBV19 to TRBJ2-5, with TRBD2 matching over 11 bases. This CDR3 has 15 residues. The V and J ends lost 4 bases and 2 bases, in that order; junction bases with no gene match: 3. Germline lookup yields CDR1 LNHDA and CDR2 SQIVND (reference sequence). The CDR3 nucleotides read TGTGCCAGTAGTAGACTAGCGGGAATTCAAGAGACCCAGTACTTC. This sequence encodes CASSRLAGIQETQYF.

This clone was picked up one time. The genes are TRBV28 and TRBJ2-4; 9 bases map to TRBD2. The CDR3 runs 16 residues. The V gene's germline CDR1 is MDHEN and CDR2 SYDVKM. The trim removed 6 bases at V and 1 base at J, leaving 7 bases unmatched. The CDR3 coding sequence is TGTGCCAGCAGCTCATCCGGACTAGCGGCCAAAAACATTCAGTACTTC. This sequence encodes CASSSSGLAAKNIQYF.

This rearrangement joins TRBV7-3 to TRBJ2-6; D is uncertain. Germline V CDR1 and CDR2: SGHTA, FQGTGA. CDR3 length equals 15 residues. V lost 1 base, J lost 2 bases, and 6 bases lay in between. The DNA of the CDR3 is TGTGCCAGCAGCTTAAGTCTCCCTGGGGCCAACGTCCTGACTTTC. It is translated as CASSLSLPGANVLTF.

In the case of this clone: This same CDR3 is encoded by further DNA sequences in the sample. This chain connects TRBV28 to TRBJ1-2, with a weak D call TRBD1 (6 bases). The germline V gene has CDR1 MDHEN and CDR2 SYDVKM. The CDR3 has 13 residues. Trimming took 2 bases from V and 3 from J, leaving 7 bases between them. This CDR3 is CASSLAGDYGYTF. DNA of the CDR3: TGTGCCAGCAGTTTAGCAGGGGACTATGGCTACACCTTC.

As DNA, the CDR3 is TGTGCCAGCTCAGGTCGACAGGGAACTGGAAACACCATATATTTT. Translated, it gives CASSGRQGTGNTIYF. The rearrangement links TRBV18 to TRBJ1-3; 7 bases match TRBD1. Trimming took 5 bases from V and 2 from J; bases not matched to a gene: 6. The CDR3 is 15 amino acids. Germline loops: CDR1 KGHSH, CDR2 LQKENI.

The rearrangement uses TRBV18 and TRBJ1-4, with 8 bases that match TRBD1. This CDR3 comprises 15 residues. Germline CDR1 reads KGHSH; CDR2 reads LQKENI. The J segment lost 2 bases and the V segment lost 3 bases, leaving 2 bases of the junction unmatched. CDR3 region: CASSPQGATNEKLFF. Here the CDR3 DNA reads TGTGCCAGCTCACCCCAGGGGGCGACTAATGAAAAACTGTTTTTT.

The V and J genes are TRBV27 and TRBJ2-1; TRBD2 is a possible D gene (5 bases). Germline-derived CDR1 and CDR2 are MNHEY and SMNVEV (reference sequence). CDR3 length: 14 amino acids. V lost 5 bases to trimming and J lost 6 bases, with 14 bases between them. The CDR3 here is CASSITPAGNEQFF. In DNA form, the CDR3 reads TGTGCCAGCAGTATCACGCCGGCGGGCAATGAGCAGTTCTTC.

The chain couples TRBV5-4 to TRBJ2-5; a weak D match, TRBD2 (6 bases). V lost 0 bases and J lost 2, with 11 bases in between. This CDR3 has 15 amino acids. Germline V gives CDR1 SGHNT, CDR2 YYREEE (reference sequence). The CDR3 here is CASSLVAGNQETQYF. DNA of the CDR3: TGTGCCAGCAGCTTGGTGGCGGGGAATCAAGAGACCCAGTACTTC.

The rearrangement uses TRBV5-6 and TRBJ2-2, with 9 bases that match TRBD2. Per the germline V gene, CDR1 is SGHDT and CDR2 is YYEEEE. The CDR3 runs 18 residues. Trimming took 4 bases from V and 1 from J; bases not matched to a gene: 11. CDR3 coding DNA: TGTGCCAGCAGCGCCTCGGGACTAGCCGGGGGGAACACCGGGGAGCTGTTTTTT. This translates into CASSASGLAGGNTGELFF.

This chain's CDR3 is CASSRSNQPQHF. CDR3 DNA sequence: TGTGCCAGCAGCCGTAGCAATCAGCCCCAGCATTTT. The chain joins TRBV5-8 to TRBJ1-5; D remains unclear. Trimming cost V 4 bases and J 0 bases, with 2 bases left between them. In germline, CDR1 is SGHTS, CDR2 YDEGEE. The CDR3 is 12 amino acids. The variable domain in full, with the rest retrieved from reference TRBV5-8 and TRBJ1-5, is EAGVTQSPTHLIKTRGQQATLRCSPISGHTSVYWYQQALGLGLQFLLWYDEGEERNRGNFPPRFSGRQFPNYSSELNVNALELEDSALYLCASSRSNQPQHFGDGTRLSIL.

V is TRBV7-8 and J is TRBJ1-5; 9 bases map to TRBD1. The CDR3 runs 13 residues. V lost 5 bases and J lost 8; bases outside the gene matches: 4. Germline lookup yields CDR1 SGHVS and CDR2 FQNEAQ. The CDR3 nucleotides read TGTGCCAGCAGCCTAAGGACAGGGGAGCCCCAGCATTTT. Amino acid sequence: CASSLRTGEPQHF.

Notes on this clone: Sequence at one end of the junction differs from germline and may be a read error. DNA of the CDR3: TGTGCCAGCAGATACTCTGGTGGAGGCACTGAAGCTTTCTTT. Protein sequence: CASRYSGGGTEAFF. V and J are TRBV6-2 or TRBV6-3 and TRBJ1-1, with no clear D. This CDR3 comprises 14 residues. The germline V gene has CDR1 MNHEY and CDR2 SVGEGT.

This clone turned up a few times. The CDR3 loop is CASSVAATGYSGNTIYF. The CDR3 nucleotides are TGTGCCAGCAGCGTAGCCGCGACAGGGTACTCTGGAAACACCATATATTTT. The J gene is TRBJ1-3, the V gene TRBV9; TRBD1 matches at 7 bases. CDR3 length equals 17 residues. CDR1 is SGDLS, CDR2 YYNGEE, per germline. With 0 bases clipped from V and 0 bases from J, the junction kept 6 bases outside the gene matches. The full variable domain, with the rest looked up from reference TRBV9 and TRBJ1-3, is DSGVTQTPKHLITATGQRVTLRCSPRSGDLSVYWYQQSLDQGLQFLIQYYNGEERAKGNILERFSAQQFPDLHSELNLSSLELGDSALYFCASSVAATGYSGNTIYFGEGSWLTVV.

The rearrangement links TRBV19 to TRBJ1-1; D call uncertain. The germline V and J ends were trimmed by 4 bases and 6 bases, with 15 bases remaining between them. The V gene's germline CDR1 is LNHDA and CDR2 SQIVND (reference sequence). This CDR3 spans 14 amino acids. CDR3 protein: CASSKATQRPEAFF. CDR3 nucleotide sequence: TGTGCCAGTAGTAAGGCGACTCAGAGACCTGAAGCTTTCTTT.

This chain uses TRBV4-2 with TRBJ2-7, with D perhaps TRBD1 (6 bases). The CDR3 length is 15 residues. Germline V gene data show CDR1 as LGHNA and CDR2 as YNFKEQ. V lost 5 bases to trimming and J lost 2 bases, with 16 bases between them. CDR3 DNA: TGTGCCAGCAGCTACCGGCACAGGGCGCCCTACGAGCAGTACTTC. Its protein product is CASSYRHRAPYEQYF.

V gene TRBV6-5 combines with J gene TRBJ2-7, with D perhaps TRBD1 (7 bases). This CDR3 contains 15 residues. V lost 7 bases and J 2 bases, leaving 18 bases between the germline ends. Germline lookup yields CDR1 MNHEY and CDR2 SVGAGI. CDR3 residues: CASILGGTETYEQYF. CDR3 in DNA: TGTGCCAGCATCCTAGGGGGGACAGAGACCTACGAGCAGTACTTC.

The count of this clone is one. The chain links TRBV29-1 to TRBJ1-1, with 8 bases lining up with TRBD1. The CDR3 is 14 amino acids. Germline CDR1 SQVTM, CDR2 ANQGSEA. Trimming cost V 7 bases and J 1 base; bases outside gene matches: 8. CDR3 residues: CSAQTGVGNTEAFF. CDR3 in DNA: TGCAGCGCTCAGACAGGGGTTGGGAACACTGAAGCTTTCTTT.

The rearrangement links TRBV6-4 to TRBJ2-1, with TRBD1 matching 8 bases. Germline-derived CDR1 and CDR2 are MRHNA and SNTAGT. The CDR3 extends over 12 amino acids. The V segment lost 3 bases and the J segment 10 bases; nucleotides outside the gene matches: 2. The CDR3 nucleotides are TGTGCCAGCAGTGAGACAGGGGACGAGCAGTTCTTC. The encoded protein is CASSETGDEQFF.

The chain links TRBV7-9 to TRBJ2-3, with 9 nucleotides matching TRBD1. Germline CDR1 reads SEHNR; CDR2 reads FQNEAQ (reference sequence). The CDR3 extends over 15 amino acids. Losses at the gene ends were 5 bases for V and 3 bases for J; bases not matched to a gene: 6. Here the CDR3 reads CASSPPGTGTDTQYF. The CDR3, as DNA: TGTGCCAGCAGCCCACCCGGGACAGGGACAGATACGCAGTATTTT.

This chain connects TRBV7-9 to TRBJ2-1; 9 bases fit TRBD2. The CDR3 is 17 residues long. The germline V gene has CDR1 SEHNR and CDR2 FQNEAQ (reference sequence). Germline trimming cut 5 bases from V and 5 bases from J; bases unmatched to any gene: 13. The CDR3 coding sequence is TGTGCCAGCAGCCCCAAGGGTGCGGGAGGGCCAAACAATGAGCAGTTCTTC. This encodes CASSPKGAGGPNNEQFF. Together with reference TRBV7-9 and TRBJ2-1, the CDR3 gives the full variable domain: DTGVSQNPRHKITKRGQNVTFRCDPISEHNRLYWYRQTLGQGPEFLTYFQNEAQLEKSRLLSDRFSAERPKGSFSTLEIQRTEQGDSAMYLCASSPKGAGGPNNEQFFGPGTRLTVL.